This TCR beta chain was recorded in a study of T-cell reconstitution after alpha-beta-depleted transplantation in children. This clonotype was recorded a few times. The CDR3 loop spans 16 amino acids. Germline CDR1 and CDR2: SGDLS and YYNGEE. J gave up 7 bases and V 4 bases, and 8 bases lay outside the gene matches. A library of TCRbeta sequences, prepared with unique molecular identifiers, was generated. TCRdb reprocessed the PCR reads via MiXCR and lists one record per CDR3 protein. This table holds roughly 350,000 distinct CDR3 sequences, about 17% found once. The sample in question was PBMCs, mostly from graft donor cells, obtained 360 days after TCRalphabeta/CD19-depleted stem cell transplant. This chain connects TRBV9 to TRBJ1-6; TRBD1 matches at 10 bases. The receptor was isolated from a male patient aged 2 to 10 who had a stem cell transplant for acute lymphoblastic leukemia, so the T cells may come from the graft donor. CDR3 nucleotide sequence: TGTGCCAGCAGCCCCCGGATGGACAGGGGGAATTCACCCCTCCACTTT. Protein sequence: CASSPRMDRGNSPLHF.